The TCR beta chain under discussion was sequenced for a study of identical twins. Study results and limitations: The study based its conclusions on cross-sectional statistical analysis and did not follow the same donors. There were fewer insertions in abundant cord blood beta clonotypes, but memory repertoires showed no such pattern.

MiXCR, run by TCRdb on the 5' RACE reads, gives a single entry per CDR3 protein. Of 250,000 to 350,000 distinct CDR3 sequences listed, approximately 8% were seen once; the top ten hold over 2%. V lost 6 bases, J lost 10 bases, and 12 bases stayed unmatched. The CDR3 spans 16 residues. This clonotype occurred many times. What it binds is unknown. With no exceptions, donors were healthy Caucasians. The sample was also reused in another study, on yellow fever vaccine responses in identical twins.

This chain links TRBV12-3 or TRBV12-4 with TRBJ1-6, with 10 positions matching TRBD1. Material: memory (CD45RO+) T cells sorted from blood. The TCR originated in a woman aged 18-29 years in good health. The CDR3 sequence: CASRPRQGAEGSPLHF. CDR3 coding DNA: TGTGCCAGCAGGCCCCGACAGGGGGCGGAGGGATCACCCCTCCACTTT.